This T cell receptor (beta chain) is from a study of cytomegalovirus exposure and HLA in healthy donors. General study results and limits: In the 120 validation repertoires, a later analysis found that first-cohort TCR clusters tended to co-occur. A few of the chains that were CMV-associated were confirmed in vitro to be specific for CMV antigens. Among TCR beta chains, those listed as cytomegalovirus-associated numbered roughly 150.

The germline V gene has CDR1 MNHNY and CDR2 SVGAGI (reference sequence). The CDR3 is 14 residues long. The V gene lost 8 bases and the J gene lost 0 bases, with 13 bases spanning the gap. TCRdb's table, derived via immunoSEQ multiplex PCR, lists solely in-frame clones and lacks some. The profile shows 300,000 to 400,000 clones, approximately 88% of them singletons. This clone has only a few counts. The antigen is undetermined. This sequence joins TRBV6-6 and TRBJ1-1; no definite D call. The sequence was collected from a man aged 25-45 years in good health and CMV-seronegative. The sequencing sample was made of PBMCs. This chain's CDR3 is CASARRSMNTEAFF. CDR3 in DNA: TGTGCCAGCGCGCGGCGTTCGATGAACACTGAAGCTTTCTTT.